Shown below are 27 T cell receptor beta chains from a single sample sequenced in a study of shared clonotypes between healthy human individuals. The protocol was immunoSEQ multiplex PCR, while the TCRdb copy is restricted to in-frame clones and leaves out a portion. The table includes about 2.4 million clones, 93% detected once. The sample comprised naive CD4+ T cells from PBMCs. The subset is: CD45RA+ positively selected. These receptors came from a young man in good health. Some clones in this sample may be carry-over from other donors' samples.

This chain joins TRBV19 and TRBJ1-2; no firm D call. This CDR3 spans 16 amino acids. Trimming shortened V by 4 bases and J by 3 bases, and 18 bases separated the two germline ends. Germline-derived CDR1 and CDR2 are LNHDA and SQIVND (reference sequence). In nucleotides, the CDR3 is TGTGCCAGTAGTAAACTAACGGGATCCTTGGACTATGGCTACACCTTC. Residues: CASSKLTGSLDYGYTF.

About this clone: This specimen includes other DNA sequences encoding the same CDR3. CDR3 sequence reads: CASSETRSGNTIYF. The CDR3 nucleotides read TGTGCCAGCAGTGAAACCCGCTCTGGAAACACCATATATTTT. The chain has TRBV2 and TRBJ1-3; D is unresolved. The V gene lost 2 bases and the J gene lost 0 bases, with 5 bases spanning the gap. The CDR3 sequence is 14 residues long. Germline CDR1 and CDR2: SNHLY and FYNNEI.

The chain links TRBV29-1 to TRBJ1-5, with D unresolved. V gave up 1 base and J gave up 6 bases, with 1 base separating them. The CDR3 consists of 10 residues. CDR1 and CDR2 from the germline V gene are SQVTM and ANQGSEA. The CDR3 loop is CSVEGQPQHF. The CDR3, as DNA: TGCAGCGTTGAAGGTCAGCCCCAGCATTTT.

The chain combines TRBV7-2 with TRBJ2-2, with D possibly TRBD1 on 6 matching bases. Germline V gene sequence: CDR1 SGHTA, CDR2 FQGNSA. This CDR3 spans 15 amino acids. Deletions cut 5 bases from V and 7 bases from J, with 17 bases between. The CDR3 is CASSAQAPRGGELFF. As DNA, the CDR3 is TGTGCCAGCAGCGCCCAAGCCCCCAGGGGCGGGGAGCTGTTTTTT.

V is TRBV14 and J is TRBJ1-1; a possible D gene is TRBD1 (5 bases). CDR3 length: 14 residues. Germline assignment: CDR1 SGHDN and CDR2 FVKESK. V dropped 1 base and J dropped 11 bases, with 17 bases sitting between them. CDR3: CASSQGGPHLEAFF. As DNA, the CDR3 is TGTGCCAGCAGCCAAGGGGGACCGCACTTGGAGGCTTTCTTT.

This chain joins TRBV29-1 and TRBJ2-1; D possibly corresponds to TRBD1 (6 bases). CDR1 is SQVTM, CDR2 ANQGSEA, per germline. The CDR3 totals 12 residues. V was cut by 2 bases and J by 8 bases, with 10 bases left in between. The CDR3 DNA reads TGCAGCGTTGAATGGGGGCAGGATGAGCAGTTCTTC. Its protein is CSVEWGQDEQFF.

V is TRBV28 and J is TRBJ1-1; maybe TRBD1 (5 bases). Germline-derived CDR1 and CDR2 are MDHEN and SYDVKM. The V and J ends lost 3 bases and 5 bases respectively, with 7 bases between them. This CDR3 spans 12 amino acids. CDR3 region: CASSFRQTEAFF. DNA of the CDR3: TGTGCCAGCAGTTTTCGACAGACTGAAGCTTTCTTT. Full variable domain (rest looked up from reference TRBV28 and TRBJ1-1): DVKVTQSSRYLVKRTGEKVFLECVQDMDHENMFWYRQDPGLGLRLIYFSYDVKMKEKGDIPEGYSVSREKKERFSLILESASTNQTSMYLCASSFRQTEAFFGQGTRLTVV.

The V and J genes are TRBV30 and TRBJ1-2, with D tentatively TRBD1 (5 bases). The CDR3 is 13 residues long. Looked up from germline, CDR1 is GTSNPN and CDR2 is SVGIG (reference sequence). V lost 2 bases to trimming and J lost 8 bases, with 15 bases between them. CDR3: CAWSPETALGYTF. Written as DNA, the CDR3 is TGTGCCTGGAGTCCGGAGACAGCGTTGGGCTACACCTTC. Full variable domain (remainder filled in from reference TRBV30 and TRBJ1-2): SQTIHQWPATLVQPVGSPLSLECTVEGTSNPNLYWYRQAAGRGLQLLFYSVGIGQISSEVPQNLSASRPQDRQFILSSKKLLLSDSGFYLCAWSPETALGYTFGSGTRLTVV.

This clone showed up just a few times. J is TRBJ2-4 and V is TRBV6-6, with D perhaps matching TRBD1 (7 bases). The CDR3 contains 14 residues. Trimming pared 6 bases from V and 9 bases from J, leaving 18 bases between. Looked up from germline, CDR1 is MNHNY and CDR2 is SVGAGI (reference sequence). DNA of the CDR3: TGTGCCAGCAGCGGAGGGACAGAGAGTATCATTCAGTACTTC. Amino acid sequence: CASSGGTESIIQYF.

This clone was detected once. The gene calls are TRBV28 and TRBJ2-5; TRBD2 is a possible D gene (6 bases). Germline-derived CDR1 and CDR2 are MDHEN and SYDVKM. The CDR3 totals 14 residues. Trimming cost V 5 bases and J 5 bases, with 15 bases left between them. The CDR3 reads CASSTLGGRETQYF. As DNA, the CDR3 is TGTGCCAGCAGTACTTTGGGTGGGAGGGAGACCCAGTACTTC.

This rearrangement joins TRBV7-2 to TRBJ2-7; 9 bases align to TRBD2. Germline V gives CDR1 SGHTA, CDR2 FQGNSA. CDR3 length equals 17 residues. J lost 2 bases, V lost 2 bases, and 10 bases had no gene match. The CDR3 reads CASSLPTSGYPPYEQYF. The CDR3 DNA follows: TGTGCCAGCAGCTTACCGACTAGCGGATACCCGCCCTACGAGCAGTACTTC.

CDR3 nucleotide sequence: TGTGCCAGCAGCCCCTTAGAGTATCCGACGCAGTATTTT. It encodes CASSPLEYPTQYF. The V and J genes are TRBV7-9 and TRBJ2-3; D remains ambiguous. The germline CDR1 and CDR2 sequences are SEHNR and FQNEAQ (reference sequence). This CDR3 is built from 13 residues. Trimming removed 5 bases at V and 9 bases at J, with 15 bases between.

Here the CDR3 DNA reads TGTGCCAGCAGCCGTGACAGGTGGGGTTCGGGTGAGCAGTTCTTC. This gives the protein CASSRDRWGSGEQFF. This chain connects TRBV7-9 to TRBJ2-1; D possibly corresponds to TRBD1 (6 bases). Germline V gene sequence: CDR1 SEHNR, CDR2 FQNEAQ (reference sequence). With 5 bases removed from V and 9 bases from J, the gap between germline ends came to 20 bases. CDR3 length equals 15 residues.

As regards this clone: A junction end diverges from the germline sequence, so it may reflect a read error. The chain combines TRBV7-3 with TRBJ2-7, with no clear D. This CDR3 region has 12 residues. Germline CDR1 SGHTA, CDR2 FQGTGA. The CDR3 DNA follows: TGTGCCGGCAGCTCCCCAGGCGGCGAGCAGTACTTC. Its translation is CAGSSPGGEQYF.

The chain couples TRBV6-5 to TRBJ1-1, with D unresolved. CDR1 and CDR2 (germline): MNHEY, SVGAGI. Trimming took off 5 bases at V and 5 bases at J, with 12 bases between the two ends. This CDR3 has 13 amino acids. As DNA, the CDR3 is TGTGCCAGCAGTCCGGGGTACGATACTGAAGCTTTCTTT. Protein: CASSPGYDTEAFF.

This sequence joins TRBV5-1 and TRBJ1-2; maybe TRBD1 (5 bases). The CDR3 runs 14 residues. Germline V CDR1 and CDR2: SGHRS, YFSETQ. V was clipped by 0 bases and J by 8 bases, with 14 bases between them. CDR3 region: CASSLGAGQGGYTF. Written as DNA, the CDR3 is TGCGCCAGCAGCTTGGGGGCAGGGCAGGGAGGCTACACCTTC.

This clone appeared a single time. The chain joins TRBV23-1 to TRBJ2-7; 14 bases match TRBD2. TRBV23-1 qualifies as an ORF whose function is uncertain. V dropped 2 bases and J dropped 6; count of bases not matched to a gene: 6. The CDR3 has 16 residues. CDR3 sequence reads: CASSQRRLAGGGEQYF. CDR3 DNA sequence: TGCGCCAGCAGTCAACGGAGACTAGCGGGAGGGGGCGAGCAGTACTTC.

CDR3 protein: CASGAGSSTDTQYF. CDR3 sequence (DNA): TGTGCCAGCGGAGCGGGGTCTAGCACAGATACGCAGTATTTT. The chain has TRBV9 and TRBJ2-3; 7 bases line up with TRBD2. V shed 7 bases, J shed 0 bases, and the junction held 5 bases outside the gene matches. There are 14 residues in the CDR3. Germline CDR1 is SGDLS and CDR2 is YYNGEE.

The chain joins TRBV5-1 to TRBJ2-1, with a tentative D call TRBD1 (5 bases). Per the germline V gene, CDR1 is SGHRS and CDR2 is YFSETQ. Trimming cost V 4 bases and J 12 bases, with 11 bases left between them. The CDR3 loop spans 11 amino acids. The CDR3 DNA reads TGCGCCAGCAGCGCCGGCAGGGTGCAGTTCTTC. Its translation: CASSAGRVQFF. The full variable domain, with the rest looked up from reference TRBV5-1 and TRBJ2-1, is KAGVTQTPRYLIKTRGQQVTLSCSPISGHRSVSWYQQTPGQGLQFLFEYFSETQRNKGNFPGRFSGRQFSNSRSEMNVSTLELGDSALYLCASSAGRVQFFGPGTRLTVL.

The chain couples TRBV25-1 to TRBJ2-5; TRBD2 matches 9 bases. The CDR3 is made up of 17 amino acids. J was trimmed by 0 bases and V by 0 bases; bases with no gene match: 5. Germline loops: CDR1 MGHDK, CDR2 SYGVNS. For the CDR3, the DNA is TGTGCCAGCAGTGAATATCGGCTAGCGGGGCACCAAGAGACCCAGTACTTC. Translated: CASSEYRLAGHQETQYF.

The V call is TRBV5-1, the J call TRBJ2-5; 8 bases are shared with TRBD2. The CDR3 spans 15 residues. J was trimmed by 5 bases and V by 0 bases; bases with no gene match: 6. Germline CDR1 reads SGHRS; CDR2 reads YFSETQ. CDR3 DNA sequence: TGCGCCAGCAGCTTGGGAGGTCGGGAGGGGGAGACCCAGTACTTC. It translates to CASSLGGREGETQYF.

The V gene is TRBV5-1, the J gene TRBJ2-2; the match to TRBD2 covers 7 bases. The CDR3 is 16 residues long. V lost 0 bases to trimming and J lost 7 bases; unmatched junction nucleotides: 9. From germline, CDR1 is SGHRS and CDR2 YFSETQ. The CDR3, as DNA: TGCGCCAGCAGCTTGGTTCAGCGGGGACGGGTCGGGGAGCTGTTTTTT. Encoded protein: CASSLVQRGRVGELFF. Complete variable domain (other parts from reference TRBV5-1 and TRBJ2-2): KAGVTQTPRYLIKTRGQQVTLSCSPISGHRSVSWYQQTPGQGLQFLFEYFSETQRNKGNFPGRFSGRQFSNSRSEMNVSTLELGDSALYLCASSLVQRGRVGELFFGEGSRLTVL.

This clone was observed once. V usage is TRBV6-1 and J usage is TRBJ2-5, with 11 bases aligning to TRBD2. V lost 2 bases and J lost 4; bases outside the gene matches: 12. This CDR3 has 18 residues. Germline V gives CDR1 MNHNS, CDR2 SASEGT. CDR3 sequence: CASSEIGLAGGRAETQYF. CDR3 DNA sequence: TGTGCCAGCAGTGAAATAGGATTAGCGGGAGGGCGCGCAGAGACCCAGTACTTC.

The chain employs TRBV4-1 and TRBJ2-1; 7 nucleotides align to TRBD2. The CDR3 extends over 17 amino acids. V dropped 2 bases and J dropped 0; count of bases not matched to a gene: 7. Germline CDR1 is MGHRA and CDR2 is YSYEKL. The CDR3 region is CASSQTSVPSSYNEQFF. The CDR3 nucleotides are TGCGCCAGCAGCCAAACTAGCGTCCCGAGCTCCTACAATGAGCAGTTCTTC.

This clone was seen a handful of times. The rearrangement links TRBV15 to TRBJ1-5, with D unresolved. CDR3 size: 15 residues. CDR1 is LNHNV, CDR2 YYDKDF, per germline (reference sequence). Trimming shortened V by 5 bases and J by 7 bases, and 18 bases separated the two germline ends. The CDR3 is CATSLDLRGWQPQHF. The CDR3 nucleotides are TGTGCCACCAGCCTTGATCTGAGAGGGTGGCAGCCCCAGCATTTT.

The chain recombines TRBV2 with TRBJ2-5; a possible D gene is TRBD1 (5 bases). Germline lookup yields CDR1 SNHLY and CDR2 FYNNEI. Trimming left V 7 bases short and J 3 bases short, with 21 bases between. The CDR3 is 16 residues long. In nucleotides, the CDR3 is TGTGCCAGCACCAAGGGCCAGGGCTGGGTCGAAGAGACCCAGTACTTC. Translation: CASTKGQGWVEETQYF. The variable domain in full, with the rest retrieved from reference TRBV2 and TRBJ2-5, is EPEVTQTPSHQVTQMGQEVILRCVPISNHLYFYWYRQILGQKVEFLVSFYNNEISEKSEIFDDQFSVERPDGSNFTLKIRSTKLEDSAMYFCASTKGQGWVEETQYFGPGTRLLVL.

The rearrangement links TRBV5-1 to TRBJ2-1; 8 nucleotides align to TRBD1. The junction had 12 bases not matched to a gene; V was cut back by 5 bases and J by 5 bases. The germline V gene has CDR1 SGHRS and CDR2 YFSETQ. This CDR3 has 16 amino acids. The CDR3 protein is CASSPKTDRDNNEQFF. The CDR3 DNA sequence: TGCGCCAGCAGTCCCAAAACGGACAGGGACAACAATGAGCAGTTCTTC.